This TCR beta chain stems from a study of shared clonotypes between healthy human individuals. Profiling relied on immunoSEQ multiplex PCR, and the TCRdb table lists in-frame clones only, not all of them. The sample records about 480,000 clones, more than 65% being singletons. Caucasian adults residing in Nashville, Tennessee made up all the donors. CDR3 length: 16 amino acids. The ends were cut back, 3 bases at V and 5 bases at J, with 18 bases in the middle. Germline V gene lookup returns CDR1 MDHEN and CDR2 SYDVKM. The sample consisted of PBMCs. The V and J genes are TRBV28 and TRBJ2-3, with a possible D match to TRBD2 (6 bases). This TCR was recovered from a woman aged 40 to 50 in good health. Some clones in this sample may be carry-over from other donors' samples. CDR3: CASSFPPGGDGDTQYF. CDR3 nucleotides: TGTGCCAGCAGTTTCCCCCCTGGAGGGGATGGAGATACGCAGTATTTT.